This is a list of T cell receptor beta chains from one sample in a study of blood T cell repertoires in COVID-19. Sequencing used immunoSEQ multiplex PCR; TCRdb keeps in-frame clones, though not all of them. The profile shows about 440,000 clones, roughly 88% of them singletons. Sequencing was done on a sample of peripheral blood. The receptors were sampled from a woman aged 45 to 65 with COVID-19, enrolled during active disease. Both conserved end residues are part of each CDR3.

v_call	j_call	cdr3_aa
TRBV29-1	TRBJ1-2	CSVSGGNYGYTF
TRBV6-4	TRBJ1-4	CASSDEGTGRKLFF
TRBV3-1/TRBV3-2	TRBJ2-7	CASSRETGGAYEQYF
TRBV7-2	TRBJ2-3	CASSLQSREFDTQYF
TRBV7-2	TRBJ2-1	CASSFGTGNDEQFF
TRBV5-1	TRBJ1-2	CASSSVGDYGYTF
TRBV27	TRBJ2-7	CASSSTGVTGQYF
TRBV28	TRBJ1-2	CASSLFYGYTF
TRBV2	TRBJ2-1	CASRGTVVGEQFF
TRBV28	TRBJ2-7	CASSTPSVEQYF
TRBV6-5	TRBJ1-1	CASTRDREAFF
TRBV5-4	TRBJ1-3	CASSFGGSGNTIYF
TRBV18	TRBJ2-3	CASSPLRGTTDTQYF
TRBV29-1	TRBJ1-1	CSIQNTEAFF
TRBV7-3	TRBJ1-2	CASSEYDYRGPSGYTF
TRBV7-9	TRBJ2-1	CASSSDSNEQFF
TRBV3-1/TRBV3-2	TRBJ2-1	CASSQEAPAYNEQFF
TRBV9	TRBJ1-1	CASSVDRGVSGTEAFF
TRBV2	TRBJ1-2	CASRETVNYGYTF
TRBV7-2	TRBJ2-1	CASSSAASSYNEQFF
TRBV7-9	TRBJ1-5	CASSPPGAQPQHF
TRBV4-1	TRBJ2-7	CASSPSGQTYEQYF
TRBV13	TRBJ2-1	CASSPSTGGGSNEQFF
TRBV5-6	TRBJ1-2	CASSSGTAYGYTF
TRBV25-1	TRBJ1-1	CASSEHTGTGEPGTEAFF
TRBV6-5	TRBJ2-3	CASSQEGAQNTQYF
TRBV30	TRBJ2-7	CALLTSQSGYEQYF
TRBV6-5	TRBJ2-2	CASSKGTTNTGELFF
TRBV28	TRBJ1-1	CASSTWGLNTEAFF
TRBV5-1	TRBJ1-4	CASSLLAGQGRFATNEKLFF
TRBV6-1	TRBJ1-5	CASSEQDYSNQPQHF
TRBV2	TRBJ1-4	CAGGTGREKLFF
TRBV4-1	TRBJ1-2	CASSHDPWTGRHYGYTF
TRBV5-1	TRBJ1-2	CASSLVQDHGYTF
TRBV18	TRBJ2-7	CASSPERNRDRGPYFSYEQYF
TRBV3-1/TRBV3-2	TRBJ1-2	CASRRQGGYGYTF
TRBV6-6	TRBJ1-1	CASSRTGVSGEAFF
TRBV5-1	TRBJ1-1	CASRLQGVDTEAFF
TRBV13	TRBJ2-7	CASGRGLGEQYF
TRBV6-1	TRBJ1-1	CASSEARDRDLAFF
TRBV2	TRBJ1-1	CASAAVMNTEAFF
TRBV11-3	TRBJ2-1	CASSFRGAARNEQFF
TRBV7-8	TRBJ1-1	CASSFFIQGTEAFF